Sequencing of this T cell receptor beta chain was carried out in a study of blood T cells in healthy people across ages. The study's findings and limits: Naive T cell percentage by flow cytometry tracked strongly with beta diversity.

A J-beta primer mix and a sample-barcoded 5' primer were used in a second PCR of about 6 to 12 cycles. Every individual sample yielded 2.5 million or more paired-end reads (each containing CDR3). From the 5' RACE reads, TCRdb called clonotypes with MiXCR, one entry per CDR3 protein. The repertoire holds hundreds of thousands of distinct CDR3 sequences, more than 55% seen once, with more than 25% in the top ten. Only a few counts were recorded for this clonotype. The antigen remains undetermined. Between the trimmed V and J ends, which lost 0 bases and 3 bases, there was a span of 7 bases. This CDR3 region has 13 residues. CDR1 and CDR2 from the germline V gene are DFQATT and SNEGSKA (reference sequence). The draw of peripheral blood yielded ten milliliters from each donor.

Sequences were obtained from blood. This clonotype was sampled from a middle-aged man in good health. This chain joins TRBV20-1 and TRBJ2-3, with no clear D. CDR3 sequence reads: CSARDLSTDTQYF. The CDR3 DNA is TGCAGTGCTAGAGATCTTTCGACAGATACGCAGTATTTT.